What follows are 5 T cell receptor beta chains derived from one specimen sequenced in a study of T-cell reconstitution after alpha-beta-depleted transplantation in children. Using unique molecular identifiers, the investigators prepared the TCRbeta library. A single record per CDR3 protein comes from TCRdb applying MiXCR to the PCR reads. Here the sample spans about 340,000 distinct CDR3 sequences, 15% to 20% being singletons. The input for sequencing was PBMCs, mostly from graft donor cells, taken 360 days after TCRalphabeta/CD19-depleted stem cell transplant. These receptors came from a male patient aged 2 to 9 who had a stem cell transplant for acute lymphoblastic leukemia, so the T cells may come from the graft donor.

This clonotype appeared a few times. The chain combines TRBV4-3 with TRBJ2-3; TRBD1 aligns across 7 bases. V trimming: 1 base; J trimming: 7 bases; junction bases outside the gene matches: 8. The V gene's germline CDR1 is LGHNA and CDR2 YSLEER. CDR3 length: 15 residues. The CDR3 here is CASSQVRTGAHTQYF. CDR3 in DNA: TGCGCCAGCAGCCAAGTGAGGACAGGTGCTCATACGCAGTATTTT.

In its sample, this clonotype was seen a few times. This chain links TRBV29-1 with TRBJ2-5; TRBD2 matches 8 bases. The CDR3 is 11 amino acids. Looked up from germline, CDR1 is SQVTM and CDR2 is ANQGSEA. CDR3 coding DNA: TGCAACGGGGGGGCGGGAGAGACCCAGTACTTC. This sequence encodes CNGGAGETQYF.

This clonotype was seen a handful of times. The chain couples TRBV14 to TRBJ1-1; D might be TRBD1 (6 bases). Trimming removed 3 bases at V and 0 bases at J, with 11 bases between. Germline values: CDR1 SGHDN, CDR2 FVKESK. CDR3 size: 15 residues. CDR3 DNA: TGTGCCAGCAGCCAGAGCGGACAGCTGAACACTGAAGCTTTCTTT. It translates to CASSQSGQLNTEAFF. The variable domain in full, completed from reference TRBV14 and TRBJ1-1, reads EAGVTQFPSHSVIEKGQTVTLRCDPISGHDNLYWYRRVMGKEIKFLLHFVKESKQDESGMPNNRFLAERTGGTYSTLKVQPAELEDSGVYFCASSQSGQLNTEAFFGQGTRLTVV.

This sequence joins TRBV29-1 and TRBJ1-1; D call uncertain. CDR1 is SQVTM and CDR2 is ANQGSEA in the germline V gene. Trimming stripped 7 bases from V and 1 base from J, with 7 bases between. CDR3 length equals 11 residues. The CDR3 sequence is CSAEENTEAFF. The DNA of the CDR3 is TGCAGCGCCGAAGAGAACACTGAAGCTTTCTTT.

There are many counts of this clonotype. The chain uses TRBV28 and TRBJ2-7; 8 nucleotides align to TRBD2. CDR3 length: 16 residues. In germline, CDR1 is MDHEN, CDR2 SYDVKM. Trimming took 3 bases from V and 7 from J; bases not matched to a gene: 14. The CDR3 nucleotides are TGTGCCAGCAGTTTCTCCCTAGCGGGCTACGATCGGGAGCAGTACTTC. It codes for CASSFSLAGYDREQYF. The full variable domain, its missing parts supplied by reference TRBV28 and TRBJ2-7, is DVKVTQSSRYLVKRTGEKVFLECVQDMDHENMFWYRQDPGLGLRLIYFSYDVKMKEKGDIPEGYSVSREKKERFSLILESASTNQTSMYLCASSFSLAGYDREQYFGPGTRLTVT.